A few counts support the clone carrying this T cell receptor (beta chain). The target antigen is unknown. The V gene lost 0 bases and the J gene lost 4 bases, with 12 bases spanning the gap. The CDR3 is 15 residues long. Germline assignment: CDR1 LGHNA and CDR2 YSLEER. Via MiXCR, TCRdb re-called the 5' RACE reads, giving one row per CDR3 protein. The repertoire holds about 400,000 distinct CDR3 sequences, 16% seen once, with around a fifth in the top ten. These data are taken from a study of T-cell memory formation after mild COVID-19. Overall study findings and caveats: The pre-infection memory compartment contained some responding clones, suggesting cross-reactive memory joined. Clones contracting day 15 to 85 were balanced CD4/CD8; later expanders leaned CD4+.

The chain couples TRBV4-3 to TRBJ2-5, with D unresolved. The source is a man between 18 and 35 years old who had mild COVID-19 (a few samples of this study predate the infection). Cell type and time point are not known. The source material was PBMCs or a T cell subset sorted from them (not recorded which). This CDR3 reads CASSQDVNSRETQYF. The CDR3 DNA reads TGCGCCAGCAGCCAAGATGTAAATAGTCGAGAGACCCAGTACTTC.